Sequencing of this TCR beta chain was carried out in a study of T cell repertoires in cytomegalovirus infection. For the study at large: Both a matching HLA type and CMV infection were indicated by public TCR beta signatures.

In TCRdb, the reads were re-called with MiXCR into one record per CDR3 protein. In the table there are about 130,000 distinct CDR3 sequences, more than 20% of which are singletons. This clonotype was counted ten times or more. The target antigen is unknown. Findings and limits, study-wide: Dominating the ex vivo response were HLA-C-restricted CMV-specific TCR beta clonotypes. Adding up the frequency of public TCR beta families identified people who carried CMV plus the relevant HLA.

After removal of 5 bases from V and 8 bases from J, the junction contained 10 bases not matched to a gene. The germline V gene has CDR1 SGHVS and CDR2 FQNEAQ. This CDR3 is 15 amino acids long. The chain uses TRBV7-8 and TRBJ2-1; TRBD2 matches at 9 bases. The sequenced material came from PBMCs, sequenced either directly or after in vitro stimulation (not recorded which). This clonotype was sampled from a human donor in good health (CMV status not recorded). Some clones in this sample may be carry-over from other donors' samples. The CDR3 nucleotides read TGTGCCAGCAGCCCCAGGCGGGAGGGCGCCCATGAGCAGTTCTTC. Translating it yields CASSPRREGAHEQFF. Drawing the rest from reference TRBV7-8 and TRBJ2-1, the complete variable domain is GAGVSQSPRYKVAKRGQDVALRCDPISGHVSLFWYQQALGQGPEFLTYFQNEAQLDKSGLPSDRFFAERPEGSVSTLKIQRTQQEDSAVYLCASSPRREGAHEQFFGPGTRLTVL.